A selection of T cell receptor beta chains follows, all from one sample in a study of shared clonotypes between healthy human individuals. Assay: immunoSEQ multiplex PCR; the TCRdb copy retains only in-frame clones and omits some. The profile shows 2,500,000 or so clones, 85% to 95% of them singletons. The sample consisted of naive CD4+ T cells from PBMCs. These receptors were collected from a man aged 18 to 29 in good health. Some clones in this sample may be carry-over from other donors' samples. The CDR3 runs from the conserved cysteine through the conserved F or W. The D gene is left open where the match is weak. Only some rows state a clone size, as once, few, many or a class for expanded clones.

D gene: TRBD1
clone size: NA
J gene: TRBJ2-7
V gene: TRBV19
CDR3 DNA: TGTGCCAGTAGTAACCAGGGACAGGGCTACGAGCAGTACTTC
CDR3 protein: CASSNQGQGYEQYF

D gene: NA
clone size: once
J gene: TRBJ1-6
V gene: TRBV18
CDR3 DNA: TGTGCCAGCTCGCCACAGGGACGGGAATCACCCCTCCACTTT
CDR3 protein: CASSPQGRESPLHF

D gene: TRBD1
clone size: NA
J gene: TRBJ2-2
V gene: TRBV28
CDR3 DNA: TGTGCCAGCAGCCGCCGGGGGACAGGGGGCACCGGGGAGCTGTTTTTT
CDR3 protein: CASSRRGTGGTGELFF

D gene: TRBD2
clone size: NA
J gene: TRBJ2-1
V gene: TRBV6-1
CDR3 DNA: TGTGCCAGCGGACTAGCGGGAACCTACAATGAGCAGTTCTTC
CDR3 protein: CASGLAGTYNEQFF

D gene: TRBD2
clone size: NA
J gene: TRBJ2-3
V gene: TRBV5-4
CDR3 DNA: TGTGCCAGCAGCAAGGGACTAGCGGTGACTAGCACAGATACGCAGTATTTT
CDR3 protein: CASSKGLAVTSTDTQYF

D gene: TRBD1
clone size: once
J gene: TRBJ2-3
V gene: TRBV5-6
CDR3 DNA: TGTGCCAGCAGCTTGGGGGACAGGGTCCTGTATTTT
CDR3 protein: CASSLGDRVLYF

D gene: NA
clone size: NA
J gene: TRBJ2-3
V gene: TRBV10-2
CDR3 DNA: TGCGCCAGCAGTGATGAGGGTTGGGGCACAGATACGCAGTATTTT
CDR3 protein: CASSDEGWGTDTQYF

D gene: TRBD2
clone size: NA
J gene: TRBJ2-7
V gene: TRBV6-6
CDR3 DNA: TGTGCCAGCAGTTACGCGGGAGGGCTCCCCTACGAGCAGTACTTC
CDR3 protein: CASSYAGGLPYEQYF

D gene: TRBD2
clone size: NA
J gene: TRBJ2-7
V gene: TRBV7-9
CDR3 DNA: TGTGCCAGCACCCTAGCGGGAGGTCCCGACGAGCAGTACTTC
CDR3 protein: CASTLAGGPDEQYF

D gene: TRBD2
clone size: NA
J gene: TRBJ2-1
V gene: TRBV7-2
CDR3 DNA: TGTGCCAGCAGCCGCACCCGGACTAGCGGGATTGATGAGCAGTTCTTC
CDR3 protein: CASSRTRTSGIDEQFF

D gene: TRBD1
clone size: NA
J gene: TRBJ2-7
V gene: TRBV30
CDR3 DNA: TGTGCCTGGAGGGGACAGGGGGCCGACGAGCAGTACTTC
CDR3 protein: CAWRGQGADEQYF

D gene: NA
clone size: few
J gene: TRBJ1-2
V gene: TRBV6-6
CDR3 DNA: TGTGCCAGCAGTTACGACGGTAACTATGGCTACACCTTC
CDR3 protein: CASSYDGNYGYTF

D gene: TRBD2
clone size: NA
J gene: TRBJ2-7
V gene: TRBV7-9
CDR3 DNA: TGTGCCAGCAGCTTAGCGGGAGGGTCCTACGAGCAGTACTTC
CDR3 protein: CASSLAGGSYEQYF

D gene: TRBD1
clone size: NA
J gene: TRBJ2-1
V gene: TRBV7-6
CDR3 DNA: TGTGCCAGCAGCCCAGGACAGGGAGGCTACAATGAGCAGTTCTTC
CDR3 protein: CASSPGQGGYNEQFF

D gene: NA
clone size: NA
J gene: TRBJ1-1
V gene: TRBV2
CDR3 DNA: TGTGCCAGCAGTGACAGAGGGCCTGAAGCTTTCTTT
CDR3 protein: CASSDRGPEAFF

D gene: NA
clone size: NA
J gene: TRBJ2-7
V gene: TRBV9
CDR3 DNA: TGTGCCAGCAGCGAAGGGCAACGGGGCGAGCAGTACTTC
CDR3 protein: CASSEGQRGEQYF

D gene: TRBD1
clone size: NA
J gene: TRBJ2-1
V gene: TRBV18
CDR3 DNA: TGTGCCAGCTCACCACGACAGGGTGGCCCCTACAATGAGCAGTTCTTC
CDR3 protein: CASSPRQGGPYNEQFF

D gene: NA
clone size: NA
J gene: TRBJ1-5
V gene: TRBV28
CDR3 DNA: TGTGCCAGCAGGAAGGTCTTTTGGGAGCCCCAGCATTTT
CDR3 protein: CASRKVFWEPQHF

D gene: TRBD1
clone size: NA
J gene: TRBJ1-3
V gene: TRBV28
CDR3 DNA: TGTGCCAGCACCCCCGGGGGACAGGGAAACACCATATATTTT
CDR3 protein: CASTPGGQGNTIYF

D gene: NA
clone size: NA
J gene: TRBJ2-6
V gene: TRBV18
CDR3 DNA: TGTGCCAGCCAAGCTCGTTGGGGCTCTGGGGCCAACGTCCTGACTTTC
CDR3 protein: CASQARWGSGANVLTF

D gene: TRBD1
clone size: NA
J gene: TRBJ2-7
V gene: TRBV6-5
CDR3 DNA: TGTGCCAGCAGTCGTACAGGGGAGACCGAGCAGTACTTC
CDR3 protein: CASSRTGETEQYF

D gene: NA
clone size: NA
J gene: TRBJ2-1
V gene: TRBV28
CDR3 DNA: TGTGCCAGCAGTTTTCAGGGAAGAGGGGATGAGCAGTTCTTC
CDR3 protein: CASSFQGRGDEQFF

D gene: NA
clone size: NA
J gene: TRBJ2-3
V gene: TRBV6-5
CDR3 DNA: TGTGCCAGCAGCATAGGACGGGGCTCCACAGATACGCAGTATTTT
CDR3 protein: CASSIGRGSTDTQYF

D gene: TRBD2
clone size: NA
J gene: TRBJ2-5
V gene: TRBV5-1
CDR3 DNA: TGCGCCAGCAGCCCGGGACTAGCGGGAGAGGCGGGACAAGAGACCCAGTACTTC
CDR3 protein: CASSPGLAGEAGQETQYF

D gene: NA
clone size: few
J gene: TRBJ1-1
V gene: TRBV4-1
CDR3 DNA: TGCGCCAGCAGCCGGGGGGACGTGAACACTGAAGCTTTCTTT
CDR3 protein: CASSRGDVNTEAFF

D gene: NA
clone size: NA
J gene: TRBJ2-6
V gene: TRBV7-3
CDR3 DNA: TGTGCCAGCAGCCCACGGGCCTCTGGGGCCAACGTCCTGACTTTC
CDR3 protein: CASSPRASGANVLTF

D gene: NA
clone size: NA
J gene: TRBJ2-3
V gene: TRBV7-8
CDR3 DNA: TGTGCCAGCAAAGGGGTTGATACGCAGTATTTT
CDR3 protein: CASKGVDTQYF

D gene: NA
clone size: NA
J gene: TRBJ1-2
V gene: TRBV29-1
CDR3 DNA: TGCAGCGTTTCCTGGGAGGGCGCTCCTAACTATGGCTACACCTTC
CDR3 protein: CSVSWEGAPNYGYTF

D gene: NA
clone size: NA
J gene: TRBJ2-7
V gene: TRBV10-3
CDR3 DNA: TGTGCCATCAGTGAACAGGCCGGGACAAGGAGCTACGAGCAGTACTTC
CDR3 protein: CAISEQAGTRSYEQYF

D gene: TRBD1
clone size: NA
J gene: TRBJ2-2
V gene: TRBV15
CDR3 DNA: TGTGCCACCTCCCGGGACAGGGGGCCCGGGGAGCTGTTTTTT
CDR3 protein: CATSRDRGPGELFF

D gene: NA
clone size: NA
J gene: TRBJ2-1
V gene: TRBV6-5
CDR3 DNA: TGTGCCAGCAGCGGGGGCCGCTACAATGAGCAGTTCTTC
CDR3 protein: CASSGGRYNEQFF

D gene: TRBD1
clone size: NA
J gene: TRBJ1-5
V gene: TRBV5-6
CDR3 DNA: TGTGCCAGCAGCGTGACAGGGTACAATCAGCCCCAGCATTTT
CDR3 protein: CASSVTGYNQPQHF

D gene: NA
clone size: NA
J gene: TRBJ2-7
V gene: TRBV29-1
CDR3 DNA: TGCAGCGTTCCTCCCGACTGCTACGAGCAGTACTTC
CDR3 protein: CSVPPDCYEQYF

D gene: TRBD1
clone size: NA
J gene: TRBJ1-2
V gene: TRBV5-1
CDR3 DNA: TGCGCCAGCAGCCCAGGACAGGTCTGGCATGGCTACACCTTC
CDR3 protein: CASSPGQVWHGYTF

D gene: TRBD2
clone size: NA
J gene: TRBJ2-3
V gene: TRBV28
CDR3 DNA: TGTGCCAGCAGTTTCTCCCCCAGTAGCCCTAGCGGGGGTAGAGATACGCAGTATTTT
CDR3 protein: CASSFSPSSPSGGRDTQYF

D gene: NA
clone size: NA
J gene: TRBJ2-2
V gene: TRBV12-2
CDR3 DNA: TGTGCAAGTCGCTTAGCCCTACCTAGTTATATGGGGAGCACCGGGGAGCTGTTTTTT
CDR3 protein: CASRLALPSYMGSTGELFF

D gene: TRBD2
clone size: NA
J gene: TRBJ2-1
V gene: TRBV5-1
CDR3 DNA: TGCGCCAGCACCCGCACCGGACTAGCGGGAGGGCCGGGTCACAATGAGCAGTTCTTC
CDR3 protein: CASTRTGLAGGPGHNEQFF

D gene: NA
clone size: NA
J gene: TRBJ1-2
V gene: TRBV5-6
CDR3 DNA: TGTGCCAGCAGCTTCTACCAGGGGGGCTACACCTTC
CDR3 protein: CASSFYQGGYTF

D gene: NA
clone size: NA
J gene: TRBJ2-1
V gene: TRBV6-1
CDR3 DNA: TGTGCCAGCAGTGAAGCCCCCCTCGGCCGAGGGCAGTTCTTC
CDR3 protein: CASSEAPLGRGQFF

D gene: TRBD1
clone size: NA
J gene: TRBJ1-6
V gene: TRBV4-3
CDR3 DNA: TGCGCCAGCAGCCTTGGGACAGGGGGGACCTATAATTCACCCCTCCACTTT
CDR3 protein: CASSLGTGGTYNSPLHF

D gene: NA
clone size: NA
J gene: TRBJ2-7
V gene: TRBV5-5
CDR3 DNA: TGTGCCAGCAGCTGGGATATCGGATCATTCTACGAGCAGTACTTC
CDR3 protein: CASSWDIGSFYEQYF

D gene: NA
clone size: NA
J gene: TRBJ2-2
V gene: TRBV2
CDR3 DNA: TGTGCCAGCAGCCTTCGGGGGCGGGAGAACACCGGGGAGCTGTTTTTT
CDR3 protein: CASSLRGRENTGELFF

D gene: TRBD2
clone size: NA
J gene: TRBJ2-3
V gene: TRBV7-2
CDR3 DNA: TGTGCCAGCAGCTTAGGGCTAGCGGGCTCCCCTCGGGATACGCAGTATTTT
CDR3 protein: CASSLGLAGSPRDTQYF

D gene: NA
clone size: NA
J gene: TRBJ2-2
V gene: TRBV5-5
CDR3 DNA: TGTGCCAGCAGCTTGGCCGGGTCTCCTATCGCCGGGGAGCTGTTTTTT
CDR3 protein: CASSLAGSPIAGELFF

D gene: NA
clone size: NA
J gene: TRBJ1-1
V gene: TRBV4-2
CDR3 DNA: TGTGCCAGCAGCCAAGAGATCCGAGGGACGGTCCTTGAAGCTTTCTTT
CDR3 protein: CASSQEIRGTVLEAFF

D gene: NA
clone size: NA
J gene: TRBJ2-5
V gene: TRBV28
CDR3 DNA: TGTGCCAGCAGTTCTCGGGCCATCCTGGGAGAGACCCAGTACTTC
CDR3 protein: CASSSRAILGETQYF

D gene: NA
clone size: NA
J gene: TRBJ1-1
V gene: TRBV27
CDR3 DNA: TGTGCCAGCAGTCTCAAATCCCCCAGGCCGTTTACTGAAGCTTTCTTT
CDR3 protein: CASSLKSPRPFTEAFF

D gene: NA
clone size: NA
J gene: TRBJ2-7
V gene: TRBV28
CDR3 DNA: TGTGCCAGCACTTCTTATGGGGGCGAGCAGTACTTC
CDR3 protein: CASTSYGGEQYF

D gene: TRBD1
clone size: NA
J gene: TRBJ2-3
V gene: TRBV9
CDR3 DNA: TGTGCCAGCAGCGTCGGACAGGGGAGCACAGATACGCAGTATTTT
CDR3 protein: CASSVGQGSTDTQYF

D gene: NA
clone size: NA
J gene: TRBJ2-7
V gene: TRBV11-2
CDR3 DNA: TGTGCCAGCAGCTTAGCCGTCGGATCCTACGAGCAGTACTTC
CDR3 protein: CASSLAVGSYEQYF

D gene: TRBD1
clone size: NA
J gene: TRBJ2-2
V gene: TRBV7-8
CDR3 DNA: TGTGCCAGCAGCTTACGTAGAGGGGGCTCCTACACCGGGGAGCTGTTTTTT
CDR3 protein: CASSLRRGGSYTGELFF

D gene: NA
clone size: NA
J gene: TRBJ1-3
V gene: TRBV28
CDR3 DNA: TGTGCCAGCAGTTTAGCTGGAGACACCATATATTTT
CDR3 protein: CASSLAGDTIYF

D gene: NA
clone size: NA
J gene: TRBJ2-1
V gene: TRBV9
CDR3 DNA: TGTGCCAGCTCACTGCTAGGGCTTCGGGGTGAGCAGTTCTTC
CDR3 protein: CASSLLGLRGEQFF

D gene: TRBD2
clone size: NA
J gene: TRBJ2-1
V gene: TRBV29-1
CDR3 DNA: TGCAGCCTTCGGAGTAGCGGGGGTAGCTCCTACAATGAGCAGTTCTTC
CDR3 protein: CSLRSSGGSSYNEQFF

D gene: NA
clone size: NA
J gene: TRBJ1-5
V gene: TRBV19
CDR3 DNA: TGTGCCAGTAGTGCCAACAGAGGGGTGCAGCCCCAGCATTTT
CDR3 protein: CASSANRGVQPQHF

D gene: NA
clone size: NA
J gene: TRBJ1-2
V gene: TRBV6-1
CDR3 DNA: TGTGCCAGCAGTGAAGCGCTGGGTAACTATGGCTACACCTTC
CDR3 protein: CASSEALGNYGYTF

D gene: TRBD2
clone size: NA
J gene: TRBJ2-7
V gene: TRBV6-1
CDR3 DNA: TGTGCCAGCCTAGCGGACTCCTACGAGCAGTACTTC
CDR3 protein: CASLADSYEQYF